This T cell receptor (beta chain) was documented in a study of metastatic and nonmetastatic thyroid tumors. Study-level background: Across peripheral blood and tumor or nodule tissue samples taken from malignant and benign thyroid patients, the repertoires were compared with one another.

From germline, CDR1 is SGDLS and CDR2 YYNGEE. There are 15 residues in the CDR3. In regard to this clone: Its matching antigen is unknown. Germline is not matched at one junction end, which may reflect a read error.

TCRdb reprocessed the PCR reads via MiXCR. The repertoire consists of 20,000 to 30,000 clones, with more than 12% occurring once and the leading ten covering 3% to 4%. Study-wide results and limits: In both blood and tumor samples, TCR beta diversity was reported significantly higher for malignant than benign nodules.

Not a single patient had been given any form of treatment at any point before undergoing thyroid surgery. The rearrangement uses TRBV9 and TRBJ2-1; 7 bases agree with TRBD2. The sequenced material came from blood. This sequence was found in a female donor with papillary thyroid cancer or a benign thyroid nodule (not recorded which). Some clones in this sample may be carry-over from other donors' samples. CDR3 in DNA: TGTGCCAGCAGTGTAGCGGTCGGGGGGAACAATGGGCAGTTCTTC. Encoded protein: CASSVAVGGNNGQFF.